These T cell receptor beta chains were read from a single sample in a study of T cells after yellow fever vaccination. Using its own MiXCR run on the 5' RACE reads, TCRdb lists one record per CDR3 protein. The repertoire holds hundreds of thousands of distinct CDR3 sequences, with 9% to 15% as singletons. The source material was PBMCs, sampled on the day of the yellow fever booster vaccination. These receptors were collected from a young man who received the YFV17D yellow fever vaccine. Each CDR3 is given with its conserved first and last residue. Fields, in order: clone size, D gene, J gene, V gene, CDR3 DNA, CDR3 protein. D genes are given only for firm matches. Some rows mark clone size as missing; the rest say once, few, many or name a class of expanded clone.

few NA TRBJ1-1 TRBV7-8 TGTGCCAGCAGCTTAAATTTTGCGGTAAACACTGAAGCTTTCTTT CASSLNFAVNTEAFF
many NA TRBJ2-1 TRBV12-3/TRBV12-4 TGTGCCAGCAGTTTACAAGCAGGGGCCTACAATGAGCAGTTCTTC CASSLQAGAYNEQFF
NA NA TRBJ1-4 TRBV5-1 TGCGCCAGCAGCTCACACCCGTCTGAAAAACTGTTTTTT CASSSHPSEKLFF
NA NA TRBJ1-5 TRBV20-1 TGCAGTGCTAGGGAGGTAGCGCCTGATCAGCCCCAGCATTTT CSAREVAPDQPQHF
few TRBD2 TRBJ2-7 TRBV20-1 TGCAGTGCTAGAGCCCTAGCGGGGTACTACGAGCAGTACTTC CSARALAGYYEQYF
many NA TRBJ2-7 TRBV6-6 TGTGCCAGCAGTTACGGGGTTCCTTACGAGCAGTACTTC CASSYGVPYEQYF
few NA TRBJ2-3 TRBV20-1 TGCAGTGCTACACGGGGCCCCCGGGAAGATACGCAGTATTTT CSATRGPREDTQYF
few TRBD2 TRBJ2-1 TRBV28 TGTGCCAGCGGCCTCCCTATAGCGGGAGTTGATGAGCAGTTCTTC CASGLPIAGVDEQFF
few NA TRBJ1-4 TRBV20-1 TGCAGTGCTGAACAGGGCGTACGTGAAAAACTGTTTTTT CSAEQGVREKLFF
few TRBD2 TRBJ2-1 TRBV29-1 TGCAGCGTTGATGGGCTAGCGGGCGGTGAGCAGTTCTTC CSVDGLAGGEQFF
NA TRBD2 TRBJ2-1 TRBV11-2 TGTGCCAGCAGCTTAGAAGGCCTAGCGGGTAATAAAAACTACAATGAGCAGTTCTTC CASSLEGLAGNKNYNEQFF
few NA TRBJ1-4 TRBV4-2 TGTGCCAGCAGCCAGGGGGGGCAGCGAGGAAATGAAAAACTGTTTTTT CASSQGGQRGNEKLFF
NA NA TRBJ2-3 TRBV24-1 TGTGCCACCAGTGATAGTCGAAGCACAGATACGCAGTATTTT CATSDSRSTDTQYF
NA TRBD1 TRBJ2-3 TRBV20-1 TGCAGTGCTAGTCGGGGGACAGGGGGATCAGATACGCAGTATTTT CSASRGTGGSDTQYF
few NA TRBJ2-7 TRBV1 TGCACCAGCAGCCAAGCGGACTACACCTACGAGCAGTACTTC CTSSQADYTYEQYF
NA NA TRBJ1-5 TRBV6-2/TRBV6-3 TGTGCCAGCAGCCCGAGCAATCAGCCCCAGCATTTT CASSPSNQPQHF
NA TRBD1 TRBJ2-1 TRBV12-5 TGTGCTAGTGGTTTGGGACAGGGTGGGTCCTACAGTGAGCAGTTCTTC CASGLGQGGSYSEQFF
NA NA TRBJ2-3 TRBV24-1 TGTGCCACCTCAAACAGGGTCCCGGAACCTGTCACAGATACGCAGTATTTT CATSNRVPEPVTDTQYF
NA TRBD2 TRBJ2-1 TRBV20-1 TGCAGTGCTAGTGTTAGCGGGAGGGTGTGGCAGTTCTTC CSASVSGRVWQFF
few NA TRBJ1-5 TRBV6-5 TGTGCCAGCAGTACACGTAGCAATCAGCCCCAGCATTTT CASSTRSNQPQHF
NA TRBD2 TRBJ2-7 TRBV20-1 TGCAGTGCACCGGGACTAGCGGGACTATACGAGCAGTACTTC CSAPGLAGLYEQYF
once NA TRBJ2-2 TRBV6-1 TGTGCCATCCGAAATCTCGGGGAGCTGTTTTTT CAIRNLGELFF
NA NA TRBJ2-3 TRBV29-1 TGCAGCGTTGCGAGGGATACGCAGTATTTT CSVARDTQYF
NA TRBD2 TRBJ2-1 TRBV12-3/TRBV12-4 TGTGCCAGCAGTGGGACTAGTGGCCTGGGGAATGAGCAGTTCTTC CASSGTSGLGNEQFF
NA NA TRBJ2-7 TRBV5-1 TGCGCCAGCAGCTTGTTTTGGCCAGGCGGGTCGGACGAGCAGTACTTC CASSLFWPGGSDEQYF
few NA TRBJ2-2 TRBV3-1 TGTGCCAGCAGCTCGATCAGGACTACGAACACCGGGGAGCTGTTTTTT CASSSIRTTNTGELFF
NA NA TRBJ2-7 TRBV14 TGTGCCAGCAGCCAAGATTCTAGCCCAAGCTACGAGCAGTACTTC CASSQDSSPSYEQYF